This T cell receptor (beta chain) was documented in a study of blood T cell repertoires in COVID-19. This clone appeared once. The junction does not match germline at one end; this may be a read error. In germline, CDR1 is MGHRA, CDR2 YSYEKL. The CDR3 sequence is 19 residues long. Clones were sequenced by immunoSEQ multiplex PCR, and TCRdb holds only the in-frame ones, with some missing. The table records 200,000 to 300,000 clones, approximately 88% of them present only once. Participants' reported clinical history set cohort assignment. Within 2 weeks before study entry, exposed participants met a COVID-19 case.

This TCR derives from a woman aged 40-49 years who had been exposed to COVID-19. This chain joins TRBV4-1 and TRBJ2-2, with 8 bases that match TRBD2. The sequenced sample consisted of PBMCs or T cells enriched from blood (not recorded which). CDR3 sequence (DNA): TGCGCCAGCAGTCAAGAAGGGGAAGCGGGAGTGTCGAACACCGGGGAGCTGTTTTTT. This codes for CASSQEGEAGVSNTGELFF.